Listed below are T cell receptor beta chains from one sample, sequenced in a study of spatial heterogeneity in lung cancer. TCRdb reanalysed the 5' RACE reads using MiXCR and keeps one entry per CDR3 protein. The sample contains 1,500 to 2,000 distinct CDR3 sequences, about 5.7% of which appear only once. Sequenced material: lung tumor tissue, taken at surgery. All receptors come from a male donor with early-stage non-small cell lung cancer. CDR3s include the opening cysteine and the closing phenylalanine or tryptophan. The D gene is left open where the match is weak. Clone size is stated in some rows and not others, as once, few, many or a class when expanded.

j_gene: TRBJ2-2
abundance: medium-sized
v_gene: TRBV5-6
d_gene: .
CDR3aa: CASSSRGGYAGELFF
CDR3nt: TGTGCCAGCAGCTCCAGGGGCGGGTACGCCGGGGAGCTGTTTTTT

j_gene: TRBJ1-5
abundance: large
v_gene: TRBV25-1
d_gene: .
CDR3aa: CASSSRGSNQPQHF
CDR3nt: TGTGCCAGCAGCTCAAGGGGGAGCAATCAGCCCCAGCATTTT

j_gene: TRBJ2-1
abundance: medium-sized
v_gene: TRBV5-1
d_gene: TRBD2
CDR3aa: CASSQAGGSYNEQFF
CDR3nt: TGCGCCAGCAGCCAAGCGGGAGGATCCTACAATGAGCAGTTCTTC

j_gene: TRBJ2-2
abundance: medium-sized
v_gene: TRBV19
d_gene: TRBD2
CDR3aa: CASSPGLDTGELFF
CDR3nt: TGTGCCAGTAGCCCGGGACTAGACACCGGGGAGCTGTTTTTT

j_gene: TRBJ1-2
abundance: medium-sized
v_gene: TRBV20-1
d_gene: .
CDR3aa: CSANLAFNGYTF
CDR3nt: TGCAGTGCTAATCTTGCATTCAATGGCTACACCTTC

j_gene: TRBJ2-7
abundance: medium-sized
v_gene: TRBV11-3
d_gene: .
CDR3aa: CASSLGWRCIVQYF
CDR3nt: TGTGCCAGCAGCTTAGGTTGGAGGTGTATAGTGCAGTACTTC

j_gene: TRBJ2-7
abundance: many
v_gene: TRBV28
d_gene: .
CDR3aa: CASSPFRGSYEQYF
CDR3nt: TGTGCCAGCAGTCCATTCAGGGGCTCCTACGAGCAGTACTTC

j_gene: TRBJ1-5
abundance: medium-sized
v_gene: TRBV27
d_gene: .
CDR3aa: CASSLQDGHQPQHF
CDR3nt: TGTGCCAGCAGTTTACAGGATGGACATCAGCCCCAGCATTTT

j_gene: TRBJ2-1
abundance: medium-sized
v_gene: TRBV20-1
d_gene: TRBD2
CDR3aa: CSARPGLAGGYLVSQEKQFF
CDR3nt: TGCAGTGCTCGGCCGGGACTAGCGGGAGGGTATTTGGTCTCACAGGAAAAGCAGTTCTTC

j_gene: TRBJ1-4
abundance: medium-sized
v_gene: TRBV30
d_gene: TRBD1
CDR3aa: CAWSGGFEKLFF
CDR3nt: TGTGCCTGGTCAGGGGGCTTTGAAAAACTGTTTTTT

j_gene: TRBJ2-5
abundance: large
v_gene: TRBV29-1
d_gene: .
CDR3aa: CSVNRQQETQYF
CDR3nt: TGCAGCGTTAACCGACAGCAAGAGACCCAGTACTTC

j_gene: TRBJ2-7
abundance: medium-sized
v_gene: TRBV6-2/TRBV6-3
d_gene: TRBD2
CDR3aa: CASSPSGRREFGEQYF
CDR3nt: TGTGCCAGCAGTCCCTCCGGGAGGCGGGAGTTTGGCGAGCAGTACTTC

j_gene: TRBJ2-2
abundance: medium-sized
v_gene: TRBV20-1
d_gene: .
CDR3aa: CSARDPIGTLTGELFF
CDR3nt: TGCAGTGCTAGAGACCCTATAGGGACGCTCACCGGGGAGCTGTTTTTT

j_gene: TRBJ2-1
abundance: medium-sized
v_gene: TRBV28
d_gene: TRBD2
CDR3aa: CASSLGGSGYNEQFF
CDR3nt: TGTGCCAGCAGTTTAGGCGGGAGCGGCTACAATGAGCAGTTCTTC

j_gene: TRBJ2-2
abundance: large
v_gene: TRBV7-8
d_gene: .
CDR3aa: CASSLEGLANTGELFF
CDR3nt: TGTGCCAGCAGCTTAGAAGGGCTAGCTAACACCGGGGAGCTGTTTTTT

j_gene: TRBJ2-5
abundance: large
v_gene: TRBV28
d_gene: .
CDR3aa: CASSPNSEETQYF
CDR3nt: TGTGCCAGCAGTCCAAATTCGGAAGAGACCCAGTACTTC

j_gene: TRBJ2-1
abundance: .
v_gene: TRBV11-1
d_gene: .
CDR3aa: CASSFLARVYNEQFF
CDR3nt: TGTGCCAGCAGCTTTTTAGCCAGGGTGTACAATGAGCAGTTCTTC

j_gene: TRBJ2-5
abundance: medium-sized
v_gene: TRBV7-9
d_gene: TRBD1
CDR3aa: CASSKGQTARETQYF
CDR3nt: TGTGCCAGCAGCAAGGGACAGACGGCCCGGGAGACCCAGTACTTC

j_gene: TRBJ1-3
abundance: medium-sized
v_gene: TRBV20-1
d_gene: .
CDR3aa: CSARDVGGSSGNTIYF
CDR3nt: TGCAGTGCTAGAGATGTGGGGGGTTCGTCTGGAAACACCATATATTTT

j_gene: TRBJ1-5
abundance: large
v_gene: TRBV29-1
d_gene: TRBD1
CDR3aa: CSVGQGSQPQHF
CDR3nt: TGCAGCGTTGGACAGGGTTCCCAGCCCCAGCATTTT

j_gene: TRBJ2-3
abundance: medium-sized
v_gene: TRBV10-2
d_gene: TRBD2
CDR3aa: CASSEWTSGTTDTQYF
CDR3nt: TGCGCCAGCAGTGAGTGGACTAGCGGGACGACAGATACGCAGTATTTT

j_gene: TRBJ2-7
abundance: .
v_gene: TRBV11-2
d_gene: TRBD2
CDR3aa: CASSRGLAGASYEQYF
CDR3nt: TGTGCCAGCAGCCGGGGTCTAGCGGGGGCTTCCTACGAGCAGTACTTC

j_gene: TRBJ1-2
abundance: medium-sized
v_gene: TRBV4-2
d_gene: TRBD1
CDR3aa: CASSLEVGQGRYTF
CDR3nt: TGTGCCAGCAGCCTAGAGGTGGGACAGGGGCGCTACACCTTC

j_gene: TRBJ2-1
abundance: medium-sized
v_gene: TRBV24-1
d_gene: .
CDR3aa: CATSAPDASSYNEQFF
CDR3nt: TGTGCCACCAGTGCTCCGGACGCGAGCTCCTACAATGAGCAGTTCTTC

j_gene: TRBJ2-1
abundance: medium-sized
v_gene: TRBV12-3/TRBV12-4
d_gene: TRBD1
CDR3aa: CASSPQTGVSNEQFF
CDR3nt: TGTGCCAGCAGTCCACAGACAGGGGTCTCCAATGAGCAGTTCTTC

j_gene: TRBJ2-5
abundance: medium-sized
v_gene: TRBV9
d_gene: TRBD2
CDR3aa: CASSASGSKETQYF
CDR3nt: TGTGCCAGCAGCGCTAGCGGGAGCAAAGAGACCCAGTACTTC

j_gene: TRBJ2-7
abundance: few
v_gene: TRBV6-2/TRBV6-3
d_gene: TRBD1
CDR3aa: CASSFWTGPGEQYF
CDR3nt: TGTGCCAGCAGTTTTTGGACAGGTCCGGGGGAGCAGTACTTC

j_gene: TRBJ1-1
abundance: medium-sized
v_gene: TRBV7-2
d_gene: TRBD1
CDR3aa: CASSPDRANTEAFF
CDR3nt: TGTGCCAGCAGCCCAGACAGGGCCAACACTGAAGCTTTCTTT

j_gene: TRBJ1-2
abundance: medium-sized
v_gene: TRBV14
d_gene: .
CDR3aa: CASSRDLNYGYTF
CDR3nt: TGTGCCAGCAGCCGGGACCTTAACTATGGCTACACCTTC

j_gene: TRBJ2-1
abundance: medium-sized
v_gene: TRBV29-1
d_gene: .
CDR3aa: CSVAEREQFF
CDR3nt: TGCAGCGTTGCAGAACGCGAGCAGTTCTTC

j_gene: TRBJ1-6
abundance: medium-sized
v_gene: TRBV6-5
d_gene: .
CDR3aa: CASSYSPAKTGYNSPLHF
CDR3nt: TGTGCCAGCAGTTACTCTCCTGCCAAAACAGGATATAATTCACCCCTCCACTTT

j_gene: TRBJ2-1
abundance: .
v_gene: TRBV5-4
d_gene: TRBD2
CDR3aa: CASSKARASGDYNEQFF
CDR3nt: TGTGCCAGCAGCAAGGCCCGAGCTAGCGGGGACTACAATGAGCAGTTCTTC

j_gene: TRBJ1-4
abundance: medium-sized
v_gene: TRBV5-6
d_gene: .
CDR3aa: CASSREQPGGEKLFF
CDR3nt: TGTGCCAGCAGCCGGGAGCAGCCCGGCGGGGAAAAACTGTTTTTT

j_gene: TRBJ2-2
abundance: many
v_gene: TRBV29-1
d_gene: .
CDR3aa: CSAPRGENTGELFF
CDR3nt: TGCAGCGCTCCTAGGGGGGAAAACACCGGGGAGCTGTTTTTT

j_gene: TRBJ1-1
abundance: medium-sized
v_gene: TRBV14
d_gene: .
CDR3aa: CASSQGLSWGKDTEAFF
CDR3nt: TGTGCCAGCAGCCAAGGCTTGAGTTGGGGAAAGGACACTGAAGCTTTCTTT

j_gene: TRBJ2-3
abundance: many
v_gene: TRBV29-1
d_gene: .
CDR3aa: CSVEDLDGTDTQYF
CDR3nt: TGCAGCGTTGAAGATCTCGACGGCACAGATACGCAGTATTTT

j_gene: TRBJ2-7
abundance: .
v_gene: TRBV7-3
d_gene: TRBD2
CDR3aa: CASSQTSGSSEQYF
CDR3nt: TGTGCCAGCAGCCAGACTAGCGGGAGCAGCGAGCAGTACTTC

j_gene: TRBJ2-7
abundance: medium-sized
v_gene: TRBV2
d_gene: TRBD2
CDR3aa: CASGASGNRKEQYF
CDR3nt: TGTGCCAGCGGGGCTAGCGGGAACCGTAAGGAGCAGTACTTC

j_gene: TRBJ2-7
abundance: large
v_gene: TRBV28
d_gene: .
CDR3aa: CASNPGPTLYEQYF
CDR3nt: TGTGCCAGCAACCCGGGACCGACGCTTTACGAGCAGTACTTC

j_gene: TRBJ1-1
abundance: many
v_gene: TRBV7-2
d_gene: .
CDR3aa: CASSLEGSPEAFF
CDR3nt: TGTGCCAGCAGCTTAGAAGGAAGCCCTGAAGCTTTCTTT

j_gene: TRBJ2-7
abundance: large
v_gene: TRBV7-8
d_gene: .
CDR3aa: CASSRGAGLTEQYF
CDR3nt: TGTGCCAGCAGCAGAGGGGCAGGGTTGACCGAGCAGTACTTC

j_gene: TRBJ2-5
abundance: medium-sized
v_gene: TRBV29-1
d_gene: .
CDR3aa: CSVDAGFQETQYF
CDR3nt: TGCAGCGTCGACGCAGGGTTTCAAGAGACCCAGTACTTC

j_gene: TRBJ2-7
abundance: medium-sized
v_gene: TRBV28
d_gene: TRBD2
CDR3aa: CASTSGTSVHYEQYF
CDR3nt: TGTGCCAGCACATCCGGGACTAGCGTTCACTACGAGCAGTACTTC

j_gene: TRBJ2-1
abundance: medium-sized
v_gene: TRBV29-1
d_gene: .
CDR3aa: CSVKGGAGNLYNEQFF
CDR3nt: TGCAGCGTTAAAGGGGGGGCGGGTAATCTCTACAATGAGCAGTTCTTC

j_gene: TRBJ1-5
abundance: many
v_gene: TRBV20-1
d_gene: TRBD1
CDR3aa: CSARGTGESQPQHF
CDR3nt: TGCAGTGCGAGAGGGACAGGGGAGAGTCAGCCCCAGCATTTT

j_gene: TRBJ2-3
abundance: medium-sized
v_gene: TRBV28
d_gene: .
CDR3aa: CASSPRGGAQYF
CDR3nt: TGTGCCAGCAGCCCCAGAGGGGGTGCGCAGTATTTT

j_gene: TRBJ1-2
abundance: medium-sized
v_gene: TRBV5-8
d_gene: TRBD1
CDR3aa: CASSGTGGSYGYTF
CDR3nt: TGTGCCAGCAGCGGCACAGGGGGTAGCTATGGCTACACCTTC

j_gene: TRBJ2-3
abundance: medium-sized
v_gene: TRBV27
d_gene: .
CDR3aa: CASRSWASGTDTQYF
CDR3nt: TGTGCCAGCAGATCGTGGGCTAGCGGCACAGATACGCAGTATTTT

j_gene: TRBJ1-2
abundance: medium-sized
v_gene: TRBV20-1
d_gene: .
CDR3aa: CSARASLGSGDYGYTF
CDR3nt: TGCAGTGCTAGAGCTTCTCTAGGGTCTGGGGACTATGGCTACACCTTC

j_gene: TRBJ2-7
abundance: medium-sized
v_gene: TRBV5-4
d_gene: TRBD1
CDR3aa: CATGKDRVSYEQYF
CDR3nt: TGTGCCACCGGCAAGGACAGGGTGTCCTACGAGCAGTACTTC

j_gene: TRBJ2-2
abundance: .
v_gene: TRBV5-1
d_gene: TRBD1
CDR3aa: CASRAGTGAPGELFF
CDR3nt: TGCGCCAGCAGAGCCGGGACAGGGGCTCCCGGGGAGCTGTTTTTT

j_gene: TRBJ2-3
abundance: medium-sized
v_gene: TRBV15
d_gene: .
CDR3aa: CATSTGQPTDTQYF
CDR3nt: TGTGCCACCAGCACCGGACAGCCCACAGATACGCAGTATTTT

j_gene: TRBJ2-1
abundance: medium-sized
v_gene: TRBV28
d_gene: TRBD2
CDR3aa: CASSLARTSGRDEQFF
CDR3nt: TGTGCCAGCAGTTTGGCAAGGACTAGCGGGAGAGATGAGCAGTTCTTC